This T cell receptor (beta chain) was retrieved from a study of blood T cell repertoires in COVID-19. At the level of the study: Donors in the United States, Italy and Spain gave samples during acute or convalescent COVID-19. T cells, B-cell-depleted T cells, or PBMCs supplied cDNA or gDNA.

This clone has just a few counts. The CDR3 contains 16 residues. The trim removed 1 base at V and 0 bases at J, leaving 3 bases unmatched. Germline CDR1 is MGHRA and CDR2 is YSYEKL. In the authors' methods: For nucleated cells, counts were estimated from reference gene primer amplification. The assay was immunoSEQ multiplex PCR, and TCRdb's table has in-frame clones only and misses some. For V, J and clone size, that table is used; D and trimming come from the DNA. Here the sample spans about 76,000 clones, approximately 80% being singletons. This chain uses TRBV4-1 with TRBJ1-3; TRBD1 matches 7 bases. Sample: peripheral blood. This sequence was found in a woman in her sixties with acute or convalescent COVID-19. CDR3 DNA: TGCGCCAGCAGCCAAGCCGACAGGGCCTCTGGAAACACCATATATTTT. This encodes CASSQADRASGNTIYF.